The present T cell receptor (beta chain) was sequenced within a study of blood T cell repertoires in COVID-19. Overall study context: COVID-19 samples, acute and convalescent, were from the United States, Italy and Spain.

Repertoires were generated with immunoSEQ multiplex PCR, while TCRdb's copy carries only in-frame clones and drops some. Among more than 250,000 clones listed, about 86% were seen once. The specimen sequenced was peripheral blood. This clonotype was obtained from a woman aged 45 to 65 with acute or convalescent COVID-19.

Here the CDR3 DNA reads TGTGCCAGCTCACCCCAGGGACAGCTCAACTATGGCTACACCTTC. Its translation is CASSPQGQLNYGYTF. The chain links TRBV18 to TRBJ1-2; 7 nucleotides match TRBD1. The CDR3 loop spans 15 amino acids. Germline lookup yields CDR1 KGHSH and CDR2 LQKENI. V trimming: 3 bases; J trimming: 2 bases; junction bases outside the gene matches: 6.